The clone carrying this TCR beta chain has only one observation. The antigen remains undetermined. This sample stems from a study of T-cell memory formation after mild COVID-19. Using its own MiXCR run on the 5' RACE reads, TCRdb lists one record per CDR3 protein. The table has 560,000 or so distinct CDR3 sequences, around a sixth seen once. Study-wide results and limits: Pre-infection memory showed some responding clones, and this suggested that cross-reactive memory joined. While clones contracting from day 15 to 85 were balanced between CD4 and CD8, later expanders leaned CD4+.

This clonotype originated in an adult woman who had mild COVID-19 (a few samples of this study predate the infection). Cell type and time point are not known. Sequencing input: PBMCs or a T cell subset sorted from them (not recorded which).

CDR3 region: CATSDFRTSGNNEQFF. CDR3 in DNA: TGTGCCACCAGTGATTTCAGGACTAGCGGGAACAATGAGCAGTTCTTC. The chain has TRBV24-1 and TRBJ2-1; 12 bases are shared with TRBD2. Looked up from germline, CDR1 is KGHDR and CDR2 is SFDVKD. This CDR3 is 16 amino acids long. Losses at the gene ends were 1 base for V and 5 bases for J; bases not matched to a gene: 2.